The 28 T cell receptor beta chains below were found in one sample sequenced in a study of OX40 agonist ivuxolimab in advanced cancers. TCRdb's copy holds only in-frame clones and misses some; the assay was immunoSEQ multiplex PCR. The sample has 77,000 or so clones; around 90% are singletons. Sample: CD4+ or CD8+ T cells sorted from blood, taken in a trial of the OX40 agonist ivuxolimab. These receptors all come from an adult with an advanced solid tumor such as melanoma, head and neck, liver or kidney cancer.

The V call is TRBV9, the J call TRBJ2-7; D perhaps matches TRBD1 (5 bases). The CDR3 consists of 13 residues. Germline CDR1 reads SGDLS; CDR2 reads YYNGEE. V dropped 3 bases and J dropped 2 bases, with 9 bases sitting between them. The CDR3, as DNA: TGTGCCAGCAGCGAGGACACTGCCTACGAGCAGTACTTC. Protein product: CASSEDTAYEQYF.

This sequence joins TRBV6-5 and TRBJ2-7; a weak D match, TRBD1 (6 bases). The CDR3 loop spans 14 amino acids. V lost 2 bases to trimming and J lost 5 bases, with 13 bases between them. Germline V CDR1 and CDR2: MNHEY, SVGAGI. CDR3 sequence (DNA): TGTGCCAGCAGTTACGTTCAGGGGCGAGACGAGCAGTACTTC. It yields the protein CASSYVQGRDEQYF.

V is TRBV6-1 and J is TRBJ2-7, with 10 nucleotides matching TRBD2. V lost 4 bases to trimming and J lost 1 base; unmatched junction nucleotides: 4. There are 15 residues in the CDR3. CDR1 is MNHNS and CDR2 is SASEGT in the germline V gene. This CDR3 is CASSVASGGSYEQYF. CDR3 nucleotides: TGTGCCAGCAGTGTTGCTAGCGGGGGTTCCTACGAGCAGTACTTC.

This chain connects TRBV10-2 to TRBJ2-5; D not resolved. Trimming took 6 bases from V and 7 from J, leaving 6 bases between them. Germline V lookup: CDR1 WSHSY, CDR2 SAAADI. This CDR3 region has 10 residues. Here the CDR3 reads CASRAGTQYF. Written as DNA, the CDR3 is TGCGCCAGCAGGGCAGGGACCCAGTACTTC.

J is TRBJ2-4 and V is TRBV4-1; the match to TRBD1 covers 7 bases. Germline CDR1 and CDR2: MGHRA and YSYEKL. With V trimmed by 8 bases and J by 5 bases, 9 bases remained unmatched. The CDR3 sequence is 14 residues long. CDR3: CASSPGTDENIQYF. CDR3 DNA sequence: TGCGCCAGCTCCCCCGGGACAGACGAAAACATTCAGTACTTC.

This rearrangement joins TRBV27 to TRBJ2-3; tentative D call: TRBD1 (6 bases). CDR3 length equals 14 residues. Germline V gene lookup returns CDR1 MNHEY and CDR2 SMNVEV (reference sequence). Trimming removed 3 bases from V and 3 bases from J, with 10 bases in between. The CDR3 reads CASSFGQGTDTQYF. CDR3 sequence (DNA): TGTGCCAGCAGTTTTGGTCAGGGGACAGATACGCAGTATTTT.

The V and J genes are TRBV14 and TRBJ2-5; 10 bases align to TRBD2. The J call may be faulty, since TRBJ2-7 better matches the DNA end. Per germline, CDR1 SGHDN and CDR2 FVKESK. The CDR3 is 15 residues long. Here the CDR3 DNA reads TGTGCCAGCAGCCAAGCTAGCGGGGGTTACTACGAGCAGTACTTC. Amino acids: CASSQASGGYYEQYF.

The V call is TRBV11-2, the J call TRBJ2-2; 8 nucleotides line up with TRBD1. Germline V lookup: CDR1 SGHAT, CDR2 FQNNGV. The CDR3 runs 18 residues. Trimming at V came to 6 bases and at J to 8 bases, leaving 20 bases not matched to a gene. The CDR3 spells CASRDELAPPGGLGELFF. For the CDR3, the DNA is TGTGCCAGCAGGGATGAGCTTGCGCCGCCAGGGGGCCTGGGGGAGCTGTTTTTT.

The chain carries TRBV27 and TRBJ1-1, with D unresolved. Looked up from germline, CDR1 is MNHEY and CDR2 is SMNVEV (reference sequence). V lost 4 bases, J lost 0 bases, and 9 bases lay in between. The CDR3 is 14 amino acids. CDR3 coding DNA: TGTGCCAGCAGTTCTCAGATTTTGAACACTGAAGCTTTCTTT. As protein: CASSSQILNTEAFF.

CDR3: CASSLSTDTQYF. CDR3 in DNA: TGCGCCAGCAGCTTGAGCACAGATACGCAGTATTTT. The V and J genes are TRBV5-1 and TRBJ2-3; D gene unclear. The CDR3 extends over 12 amino acids. Between the trimmed V and J ends, which lost 1 base and 0 bases, there was a span of 0 bases. Germline CDR1 reads SGHRS; CDR2 reads YFSETQ.

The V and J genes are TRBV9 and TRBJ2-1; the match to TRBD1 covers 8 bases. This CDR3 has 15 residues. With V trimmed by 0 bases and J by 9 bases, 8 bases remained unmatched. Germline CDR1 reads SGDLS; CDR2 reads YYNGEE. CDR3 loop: CASSVAQGAHPEQFF. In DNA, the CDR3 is TGTGCCAGCAGCGTAGCCCAGGGGGCGCATCCTGAGCAGTTCTTC.

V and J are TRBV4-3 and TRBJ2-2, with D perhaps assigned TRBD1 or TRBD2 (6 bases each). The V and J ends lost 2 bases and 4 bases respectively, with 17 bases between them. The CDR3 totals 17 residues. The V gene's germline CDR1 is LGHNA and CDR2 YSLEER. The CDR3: CASSQPVGGGLTGELFF. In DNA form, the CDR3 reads TGCGCCAGCAGCCAACCCGTGGGGGGCGGACTCACCGGGGAGCTGTTTTTT.

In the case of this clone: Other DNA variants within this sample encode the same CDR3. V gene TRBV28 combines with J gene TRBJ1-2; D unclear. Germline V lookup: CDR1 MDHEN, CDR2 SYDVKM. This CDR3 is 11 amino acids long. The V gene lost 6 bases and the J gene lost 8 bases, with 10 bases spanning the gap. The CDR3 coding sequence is TGTGCCAGCAGGACCTATAAAGGCTACACCTTC. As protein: CASRTYKGYTF.

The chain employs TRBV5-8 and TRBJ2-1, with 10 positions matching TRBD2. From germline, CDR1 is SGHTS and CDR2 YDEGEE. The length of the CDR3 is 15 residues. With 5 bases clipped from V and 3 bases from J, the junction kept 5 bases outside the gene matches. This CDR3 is CASRALAGVYNEQFF. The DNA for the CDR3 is TGTGCCAGCAGGGCTCTAGCGGGGGTCTACAATGAGCAGTTCTTC.

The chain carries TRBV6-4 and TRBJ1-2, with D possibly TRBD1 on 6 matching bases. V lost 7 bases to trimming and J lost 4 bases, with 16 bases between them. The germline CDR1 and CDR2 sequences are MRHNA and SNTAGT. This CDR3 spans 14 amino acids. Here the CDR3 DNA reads TGTGCCAGCACCCGAAAGGGGACACTCTATGGCTACACCTTC. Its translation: CASTRKGTLYGYTF.

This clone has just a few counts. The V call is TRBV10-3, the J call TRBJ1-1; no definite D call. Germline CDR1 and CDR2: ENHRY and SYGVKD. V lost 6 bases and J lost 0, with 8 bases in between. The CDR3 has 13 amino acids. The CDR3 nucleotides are TGTGCCATCAGGGGTCCCATGAACACTGAAGCTTTCTTT. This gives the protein CAIRGPMNTEAFF.

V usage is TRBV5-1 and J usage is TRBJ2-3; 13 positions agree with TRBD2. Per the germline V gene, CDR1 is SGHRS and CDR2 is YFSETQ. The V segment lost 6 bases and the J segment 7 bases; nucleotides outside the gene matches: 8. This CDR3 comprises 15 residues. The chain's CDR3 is CASNPLAGGHNTQYF. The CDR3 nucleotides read TGCGCCAGCAACCCACTAGCGGGGGGGCACAATACGCAGTATTTT.

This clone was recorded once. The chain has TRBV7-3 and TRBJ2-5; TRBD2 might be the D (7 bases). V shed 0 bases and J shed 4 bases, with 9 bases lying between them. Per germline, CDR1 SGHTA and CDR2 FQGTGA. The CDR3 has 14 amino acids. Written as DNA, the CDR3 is TGTGCCAGCAGCTTAACCGGGGGGCCAGAGACCCAGTACTTC. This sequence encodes CASSLTGGPETQYF.

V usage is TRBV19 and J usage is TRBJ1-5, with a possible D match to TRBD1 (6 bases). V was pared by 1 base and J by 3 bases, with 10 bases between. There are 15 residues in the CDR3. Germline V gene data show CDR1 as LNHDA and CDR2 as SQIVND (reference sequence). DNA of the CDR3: TGTGCCAGTAGTATAGTACAGGGACCCAATCAGCCCCAGCATTTT. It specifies CASSIVQGPNQPQHF.

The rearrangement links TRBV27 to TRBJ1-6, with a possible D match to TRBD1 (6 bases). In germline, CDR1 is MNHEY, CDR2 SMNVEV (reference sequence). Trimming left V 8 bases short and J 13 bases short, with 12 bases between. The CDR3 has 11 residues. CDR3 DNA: TGTGCCAGCGGAACAGGGTGGCCCCTCCACTTT. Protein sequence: CASGTGWPLHF.

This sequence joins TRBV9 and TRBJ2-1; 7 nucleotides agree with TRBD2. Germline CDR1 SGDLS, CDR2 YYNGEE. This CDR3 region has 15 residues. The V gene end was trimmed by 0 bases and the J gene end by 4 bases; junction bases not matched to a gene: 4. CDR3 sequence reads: CASSVGASGYNEQFF. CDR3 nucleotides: TGTGCCAGCAGCGTAGGGGCTAGCGGATACAATGAGCAGTTCTTC.

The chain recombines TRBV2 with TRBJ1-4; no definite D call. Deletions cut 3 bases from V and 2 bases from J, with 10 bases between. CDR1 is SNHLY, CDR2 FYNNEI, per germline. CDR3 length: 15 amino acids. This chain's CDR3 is CASSEYGRTNEKLFF. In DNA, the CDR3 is TGTGCCAGCAGTGAGTACGGGCGGACTAATGAAAAACTGTTTTTT.

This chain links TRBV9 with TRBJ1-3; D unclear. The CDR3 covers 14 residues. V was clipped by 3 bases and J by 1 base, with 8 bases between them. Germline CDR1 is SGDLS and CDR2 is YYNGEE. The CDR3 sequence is CASSDGSSGNTIYF. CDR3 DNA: TGTGCCAGCAGCGACGGGAGTTCTGGAAACACCATATATTTT.

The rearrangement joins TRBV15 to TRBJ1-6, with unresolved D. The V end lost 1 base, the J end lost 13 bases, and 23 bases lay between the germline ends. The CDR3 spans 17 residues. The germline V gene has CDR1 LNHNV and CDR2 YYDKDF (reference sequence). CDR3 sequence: CATSRAPPGYSTGPLHF. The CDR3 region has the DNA TGTGCCACCAGCAGAGCCCCCCCGGGCTACTCCACCGGGCCCCTCCACTTT.

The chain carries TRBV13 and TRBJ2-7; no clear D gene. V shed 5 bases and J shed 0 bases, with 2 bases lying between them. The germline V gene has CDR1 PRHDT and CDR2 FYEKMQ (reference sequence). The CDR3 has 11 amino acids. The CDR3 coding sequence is TGTGCCAGCAGCAACTCCTACGAGCAGTACTTC. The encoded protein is CASSNSYEQYF.

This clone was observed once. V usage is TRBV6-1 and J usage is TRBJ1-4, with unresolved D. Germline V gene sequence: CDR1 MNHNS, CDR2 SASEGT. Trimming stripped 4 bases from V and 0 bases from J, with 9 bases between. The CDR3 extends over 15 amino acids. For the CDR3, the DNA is TGTGCCAGCAGTGGTATCAGCGCAACTAATGAAAAACTGTTTTTT. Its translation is CASSGISATNEKLFF.

For the CDR3, the DNA is TGTGCCAGCAGCGGCGTACTAGCGGGGGCGTCCGGGGAGCTGTTTTTT. Protein product: CASSGVLAGASGELFF. The rearrangement links TRBV9 to TRBJ2-2; 11 bases fit TRBD2. Germline CDR1 SGDLS, CDR2 YYNGEE. The CDR3 length is 16 residues. With V trimmed by 3 bases and J by 6 bases, 7 bases remained unmatched. Filled out from reference TRBV9 and TRBJ2-2, the complete variable domain reads DSGVTQTPKHLITATGQRVTLRCSPRSGDLSVYWYQQSLDQGLQFLIQYYNGEERAKGNILERFSAQQFPDLHSELNLSSLELGDSALYFCASSGVLAGASGELFFGEGSRLTVL.

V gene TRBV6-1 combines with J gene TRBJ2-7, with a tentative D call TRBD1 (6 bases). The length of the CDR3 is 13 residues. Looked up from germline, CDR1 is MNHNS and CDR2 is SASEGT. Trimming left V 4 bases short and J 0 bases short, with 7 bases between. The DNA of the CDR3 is TGTGCCAGCAGTGGGACAGACTCCTACGAGCAGTACTTC. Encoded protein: CASSGTDSYEQYF.